This note documents a single T cell receptor beta chain sequence. Per the germline V gene, CDR1 is LNHDA and CDR2 is SQIVND (reference sequence). CDR3 length: 15 amino acids. V was pared by 7 bases and J by 0 bases, with 6 bases of the junction left unmatched. The record originates from a study of blood T cell repertoires in COVID-19. Overall study context: COVID-19 samples from acute and convalescent phases originated in the United States, Italy and Spain. Nucleic acid was either cDNA or gDNA, and it came from T cells, B-cell-depleted T cells, or PBMCs.

As handled by the study authors: It was from reference gene primer amplification that nucleated cell counts were estimated. Assay used: immunoSEQ multiplex PCR; TCRdb lists only in-frame clones, some missing. The V and J calls and the clone size are those of that table, but D and trimming were determined from the DNA. The sample has 390,000 or so clones; more than 80% are singletons. This chain links TRBV19 with TRBJ1-5, with TRBD1 identical over 7 bases. This sequence was found in a woman aged 30 to 39 with active or convalescent COVID-19. The sequencing input was peripheral blood. The CDR3 spells CASTTGQYSNQPQHF. CDR3 nucleotides: TGTGCCAGTACAACGGGACAGTATAGCAATCAGCCCCAGCATTTT.